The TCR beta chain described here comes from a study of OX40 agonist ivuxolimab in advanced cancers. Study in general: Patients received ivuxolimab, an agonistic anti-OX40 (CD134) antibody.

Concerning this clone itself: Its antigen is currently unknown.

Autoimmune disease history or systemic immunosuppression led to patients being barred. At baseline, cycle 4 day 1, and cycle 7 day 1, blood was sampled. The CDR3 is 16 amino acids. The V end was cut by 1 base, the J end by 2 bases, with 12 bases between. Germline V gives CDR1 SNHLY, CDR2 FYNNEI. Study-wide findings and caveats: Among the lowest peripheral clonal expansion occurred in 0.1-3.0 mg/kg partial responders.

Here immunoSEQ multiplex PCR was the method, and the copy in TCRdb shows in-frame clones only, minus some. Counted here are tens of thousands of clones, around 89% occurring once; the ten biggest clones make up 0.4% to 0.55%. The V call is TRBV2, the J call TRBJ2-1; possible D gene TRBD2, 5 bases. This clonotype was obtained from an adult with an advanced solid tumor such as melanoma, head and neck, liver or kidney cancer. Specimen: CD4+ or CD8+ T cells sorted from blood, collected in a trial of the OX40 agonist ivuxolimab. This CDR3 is CASSEVRTPPYNEQFF. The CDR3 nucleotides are TGTGCCAGCAGTGAAGTGCGGACTCCGCCCTACAATGAGCAGTTCTTC.